These 19 T cell receptor beta chains originate from one sample sequenced in a study of CD8 T cells in Susac syndrome. A quantity of roughly 0.5 to 1 ug RNA underwent reverse transcription using random hexamers. TCRdb called the immunoSEQ multiplex PCR reads again in MiXCR, with one record for every CDR3 protein. The sample shows approximately 150,000 distinct CDR3 sequences, roughly 95% of them seen only once. Sequencing used CD4+ T cells from PBMCs. These receptors were collected from a human donor with multiple sclerosis.

The chain joins TRBV6-2 or TRBV6-3 to TRBJ2-7; D gene ambiguous. V was cut by 7 bases and J by 2 bases, with 12 bases left in between. The CDR3 is made up of 13 amino acids. CDR1 and CDR2 from the germline V gene are MNHEY and SVGEGT. CDR3: CASTDLVTYEQYF. The CDR3 DNA follows: TGTGCCAGCACAGATTTAGTCACCTACGAGCAGTACTTC.

The gene calls are TRBV6-5 and TRBJ2-1, with a tentative D call TRBD1 (5 bases). The CDR3 is 14 amino acids. Per germline, CDR1 MNHEY and CDR2 SVGAGI. The V end lost 2 bases, the J end lost 8 bases, and 13 bases lay between the germline ends. The CDR3: CASSYRRVGDEQFF. The CDR3 region has the DNA TGTGCCAGCAGTTACAGGCGCGTAGGGGATGAGCAGTTCTTC.

This clonotype occurred once. The gene calls are TRBV20-1 and TRBJ1-2; tentative D call: TRBD1 (5 bases). CDR1 is DFQATT and CDR2 is SNEGSKA in the germline V gene (reference sequence). The ends were cut back, 5 bases at V and 4 bases at J, with 14 bases in the middle. The CDR3 extends over 13 amino acids. CDR3 sequence: CSAPSPGSYGYTF. CDR3 sequence (DNA): TGCAGTGCTCCCAGTCCAGGGTCCTATGGCTACACCTTC.

The J gene is TRBJ1-1, the V gene TRBV15; D gene uncertain. Trimming left V 0 bases short and J 1 base short, with 18 bases between. CDR1 is LNHNV and CDR2 is YYDKDF in the germline V gene (reference sequence). CDR3 size: 18 residues. The CDR3 region has the DNA TGTGCCACCAGCAGAGATTTCCTTAGGCAGACCCAGAACACTGAAGCTTTCTTT. The encoded protein is CATSRDFLRQTQNTEAFF.

The V and J genes are TRBV7-6 and TRBJ2-5, with D possibly being TRBD1 (6 bases). The V and J ends lost 2 bases and 5 bases respectively, with 18 bases between them. CDR3 length equals 16 residues. Germline V CDR1 and CDR2: SGHVS, FNYEAQ. The CDR3 sequence is CASSLRSAGEGETQYF. The CDR3 DNA follows: TGTGCCAGCAGCTTACGGTCGGCAGGGGAAGGGGAGACCCAGTACTTC.

This chain connects TRBV6-2 or TRBV6-3 to TRBJ1-1; D call uncertain. The CDR3 consists of 11 residues. V lost 2 bases and J 7 bases, leaving 5 bases between the germline ends. Germline V gives CDR1 MNHEY, CDR2 SVGEGT. The CDR3, as DNA: TGTGCCAGCAGTTACCTCTATGAAGCTTTCTTT. It specifies CASSYLYEAFF.

V is TRBV11-3 and J is TRBJ1-2, with D uncertain. The ends were cut back, 3 bases at V and 13 bases at J, with 3 bases in the middle. The germline CDR1 and CDR2 sequences are SGHNT and YENEEA. This CDR3 has 8 residues. For the CDR3, the DNA is TGTGCCAGCAGCTTTCGCACCTTC. Translated, it gives CASSFRTF.

The chain is built from TRBV7-9 and TRBJ1-1; 9 bases match TRBD1. The CDR3 is made up of 16 amino acids. The germline gives CDR1 SEHNR, CDR2 FQNEAQ (reference sequence). V shed 3 bases and J 1 base; nucleotides not matched to a gene: 6. The CDR3 DNA follows: TGTGCCAGCAGCTTCACCGGGACAGGGCCGAACACTGAAGCTTTCTTT. Translation gives CASSFTGTGPNTEAFF.

This rearrangement joins TRBV4-1 to TRBJ2-1; 9 nucleotides match TRBD2. Germline V gene sequence: CDR1 MGHRA, CDR2 YSYEKL. The CDR3 covers 18 residues. Trimming removed 1 base from V and 2 bases from J; junction bases left unmatched: 9. Written as DNA, the CDR3 is TGCGCCAGCAGCCAAGGTAGTAGCGGGAGTGGAACCTACAATGAGCAGTTCTTC. Amino acid sequence: CASSQGSSGSGTYNEQFF.

This chain links TRBV20-1 with TRBJ2-1; 8 positions agree with TRBD2. The CDR3 consists of 14 residues. Germline V lookup: CDR1 DFQATT, CDR2 SNEGSKA (reference sequence). V trimming: 6 bases; J trimming: 10 bases; junction bases outside the gene matches: 14. CDR3 sequence (DNA): TGCAGTGCCGCAGGGACTAGTAGGTCACGGGAGCAGTTCTTC. Its protein product is CSAAGTSRSREQFF.

The V gene is TRBV29-1, the J gene TRBJ2-2; D not resolved. This CDR3 spans 12 amino acids. Germline CDR1 and CDR2: SQVTM and ANQGSEA. With 4 bases removed from V and 5 bases from J, the gap between germline ends came to 8 bases. In DNA form, the CDR3 reads TGCAGCGTTGGACTGTTGACCGGGGAGCTGTTTTTT. This translates into CSVGLLTGELFF.

V gene TRBV27 combines with J gene TRBJ1-5, with unresolved D. There are 13 residues in the CDR3. V gave up 3 bases and J gave up 3 bases, with 6 bases separating them. The germline CDR1 and CDR2 sequences are MNHEY and SMNVEV (reference sequence). CDR3 region: CASSFTPNQPQHF. The DNA for the CDR3 is TGTGCCAGCAGTTTTACCCCCAATCAGCCCCAGCATTTT.

The chain has TRBV12-5 and TRBJ1-5; D is ambiguous. V lost 4 bases, J lost 5 bases, and 6 bases lay in between. The length of the CDR3 is 12 residues. The germline V gene encodes CDR1 LGHNT and CDR2 FRNRAP. The CDR3 coding sequence is TGTGCTAGTGGTTCCTCCTATCAGCCCCAGCATTTT. Translated: CASGSSYQPQHF.

This clonotype was seen a few times. The chain employs TRBV5-1 and TRBJ2-3; D not certain. The CDR3 sequence is 12 residues long. The V and J ends lost 0 bases and 5 bases respectively, with 4 bases between them. CDR1 and CDR2 from the germline V gene are SGHRS and YFSETQ. The CDR3 DNA follows: TGCGCCAGCAGCTTGGAACGAGATACGCAGTATTTT. This encodes CASSLERDTQYF.

This sequence joins TRBV6-5 and TRBJ2-7; D is perhaps TRBD1 (5 bases). Germline lookup yields CDR1 MNHEY and CDR2 SVGAGI. The CDR3 runs to 15 residues. V was clipped by 2 bases and J by 4 bases, with 15 bases between them. CDR3: CASSYAAGIHYEQYF. CDR3 bases: TGTGCCAGCAGTTACGCGGCAGGGATACATTACGAGCAGTACTTC.

The chain employs TRBV5-1 and TRBJ2-5; no firm D call. The CDR3 totals 11 residues. V lost 7 bases and J lost 2, with 6 bases in between. Germline-derived CDR1 and CDR2 are SGHRS and YFSETQ. CDR3 sequence: CASANQETQYF. CDR3 in DNA: TGCGCCAGCGCGAATCAAGAGACCCAGTACTTC.

V and J are TRBV10-3 and TRBJ2-1; 8 bases align to TRBD2. J gave up 6 bases and V 5 bases, and 9 bases lay outside the gene matches. Germline assignment: CDR1 ENHRY and CDR2 SYGVKD. This CDR3 has 15 residues. As DNA, the CDR3 is TGTGCCATCAGTAAAGCGGGAGTAAGGGGCAATGAGCAGTTCTTC. The encoded protein is CAISKAGVRGNEQFF.

The chain couples TRBV3-1 to TRBJ1-1; unclear D gene. Germline V lookup: CDR1 LGHDT, CDR2 YNNKEL (reference sequence). V was clipped by 1 base and J by 1 base, with 13 bases between them. This CDR3 has 16 residues. The CDR3 spells CASSQGEPKSNTEAFF. The CDR3 DNA sequence: TGTGCCAGCAGCCAAGGGGAGCCGAAGTCGAACACTGAAGCTTTCTTT.

J is TRBJ2-7 and V is TRBV6-1, with TRBD1 matching over 7 bases. Germline V lookup: CDR1 MNHNS, CDR2 SASEGT. J gave up 5 bases and V 4 bases, and 11 bases lay outside the gene matches. There are 15 residues in the CDR3. This CDR3 is CASSGGATGVDEQYF. The CDR3 DNA follows: TGTGCCAGCAGTGGAGGGGCCACAGGGGTTGACGAGCAGTACTTC.